This entry lists 21 T cell receptor beta chains sequenced from one sample in a study of T cell responses to AZD1222 COVID-19 vaccine. Assay: immunoSEQ multiplex PCR; the TCRdb copy retains only in-frame clones and omits some. The sample has some 150,000 clones, around 94% seen once; the top ten hold over 0.95%. The source material was peripheral blood, sampled on day 0 of AZD1222 vaccination. The receptors here all came from an adult in good health.

This clone came up once. J is TRBJ1-1 and V is TRBV7-6; 7 bases are shared with TRBD1. Germline V gives CDR1 SGHVS, CDR2 FNYEAQ. V shed 5 bases, J shed 8 bases, and the junction held 5 bases outside the gene matches. The CDR3 is 12 residues long. Here the CDR3 DNA reads TGTGCCAGCAGCCCCTTGACAGGGGAAGCTTTCTTT. Protein: CASSPLTGEAFF.

The rearrangement uses TRBV28 and TRBJ1-5, with 9 bases that match TRBD1. This CDR3 region has 16 residues. The V gene's germline CDR1 is MDHEN and CDR2 SYDVKM. After removal of 3 bases from V and 5 bases from J, the junction contained 8 bases not matched to a gene. CDR3 coding DNA: TGTGCCAGCAGTTTCCAAGACAGGGGGTTAGATCAGCCCCAGCATTTT. It yields the protein CASSFQDRGLDQPQHF.

The CDR3 DNA follows: TGCGCCAGCAGCCAACTATGGGGAGTAAATGAAAAACTGTTTTTT. Protein product: CASSQLWGVNEKLFF. The chain is built from TRBV4-1 and TRBJ1-4; D remains unclear. Germline values: CDR1 MGHRA, CDR2 YSYEKL. The V gene lost 2 bases and the J gene lost 5 bases, with 12 bases spanning the gap. The CDR3 totals 15 residues.

The CDR3 nucleotides are TGCGCCAGCAGCCTCGGGCAGCCTCAGGGCGGGGAGCTGTTTTTT. It codes for CASSLGQPQGGELFF. The V gene is TRBV5-1, the J gene TRBJ2-2; perhaps TRBD1 as D (5 bases). Germline V lookup: CDR1 SGHRS, CDR2 YFSETQ. This CDR3 region has 15 residues. Trimming removed 4 bases at V and 7 bases at J, with 17 bases between.

The chain employs TRBV3-1 (or the pseudogene TRBV3-2) and TRBJ2-3, with D possibly matching TRBD2 (6 bases). The germline gives CDR1 LGHDT, CDR2 YNNKEL (reference sequence). The CDR3 consists of 14 residues. V was clipped by 4 bases and J by 3 bases, with 11 bases between them. CDR3 residues: CASSPHGGTDTQYF. The DNA of the CDR3 is TGTGCCAGCAGCCCCCATGGGGGGACAGATACGCAGTATTTT.

This chain links TRBV19 with TRBJ1-2; D is undetermined. The V end was cut by 11 bases, the J end by 5 bases, with 15 bases between. CDR3 length: 12 residues. CDR1 LNHDA and CDR2 SQIVND come from the germline V gene (reference sequence). The CDR3 here is CAGSSTGYGYTF. Written as DNA, the CDR3 is TGTGCCGGATCCTCGACGGGGTATGGCTACACCTTC. Looking up the rest from reference TRBV19 and TRBJ1-2 gives the full variable domain: DGGITQSPKYLFRKEGQNVTLSCEQNLNHDAMYWYRQDPGQGLRLIYYSQIVNDFQKGDIAEGYSVSREKKESFPLTVTSAQKNPTAFYLCAGSSTGYGYTFGSGTRLTVV.

This clone was observed a single time. The gene calls are TRBV11-2 and TRBJ1-2; possible D gene TRBD1, 5 bases. Germline V gives CDR1 SGHAT, CDR2 FQNNGV. There are 15 residues in the CDR3. Trimming removed 2 bases from V and 8 bases from J, with 18 bases in between. DNA for the CDR3: TGTGCCAGCAGCTTACTCGGAGGGGATATCGGAGGCTACACCTTC. This sequence encodes CASSLLGGDIGGYTF.

Written as DNA, the CDR3 is TGTGCCAGCAGCTTGGAAGCCAATAATTCACCCCTCCACTTT. Translating gives CASSLEANNSPLHF. The rearrangement joins TRBV5-5 to TRBJ1-6; D is unclear. This CDR3 spans 14 amino acids. CDR1 is SGHKS and CDR2 is YYEKEE in the germline V gene (reference sequence). Trimming cost V 0 bases and J 5 bases, with 6 bases left between them.

This clone was seen only once. V and J are TRBV19 and TRBJ1-4; D uncertain. Trimming took off 5 bases at V and 6 bases at J, with 10 bases between the two ends. The CDR3 loop spans 13 amino acids. Germline loops: CDR1 LNHDA, CDR2 SQIVND (reference sequence). For the CDR3, the DNA is TGTGCCAGTAGTGGAGGCGTTGATGAAAAACTGTTTTTT. This encodes CASSGGVDEKLFF. Full variable domain (remainder filled in from reference TRBV19 and TRBJ1-4): DGGITQSPKYLFRKEGQNVTLSCEQNLNHDAMYWYRQDPGQGLRLIYYSQIVNDFQKGDIAEGYSVSREKKESFPLTVTSAQKNPTAFYLCASSGGVDEKLFFGSGTQLSVL.

This rearrangement joins TRBV28 to TRBJ2-7, with a tentative D call TRBD2 (8 bases). V lost 5 bases to trimming and J lost 3 bases, with 14 bases between them. Germline CDR1 is MDHEN and CDR2 is SYDVKM. The CDR3 is 14 amino acids. The CDR3 loop is CASSVAGQHYEQYV. The CDR3 nucleotides are TGTGCCAGCAGTGTAGCGGGACAGCACTACGAGCAGTACGTC.

The chain uses TRBV2 and TRBJ1-3, with D possibly being TRBD1 (6 bases). The CDR3 covers 15 residues. Germline CDR1 reads SNHLY; CDR2 reads FYNNEI. Trimming cost V 4 bases and J 4 bases, with 14 bases left between them. The CDR3 DNA follows: TGTGCCAGCAGTGTTCAGGGGAAAGCGGGAAACACCATATATTTT. Its translation is CASSVQGKAGNTIYF. The full variable domain, with the rest looked up from reference TRBV2 and TRBJ1-3, is EPEVTQTPSHQVTQMGQEVILRCVPISNHLYFYWYRQILGQKVEFLVSFYNNEISEKSEIFDDQFSVERPDGSNFTLKIRSTKLEDSAMYFCASSVQGKAGNTIYFGEGSWLTVV.

This chain joins TRBV12-3 or TRBV12-4 and TRBJ1-5; D ambiguous. Trimming left V 6 bases short and J 5 bases short, with 11 bases between. CDR3 length equals 13 residues. The CDR3 bases are TGTGCCAGCAGCCCGGACTCTTATCAGCCCCAGCATTTT. It is translated as CASSPDSYQPQHF.

The chain has TRBV2 and TRBJ1-5; no reliable D call. Trimming took off 6 bases at V and 0 bases at J, with 9 bases between the two ends. The germline V gene encodes CDR1 SNHLY and CDR2 FYNNEI. The CDR3 is 14 amino acids. The CDR3 spells CASRHPSSNQPQHF. The CDR3 DNA reads TGTGCCAGCAGACACCCTTCTAGCAATCAGCCCCAGCATTTT.

The chain is built from TRBV2 and TRBJ1-5; the match to TRBD1 covers 9 bases. V gave up 3 bases and J gave up 6 bases; unmatched junction bases: 3. The CDR3 sequence is 14 residues long. Germline CDR1 reads SNHLY; CDR2 reads FYNNEI. The CDR3 protein is CASSEQGQGQPQHF. In nucleotides, the CDR3 is TGTGCCAGCAGTGAGCAGGGACAGGGTCAGCCCCAGCATTTT.

V usage is TRBV19 and J usage is TRBJ1-1; D is undetermined. Trimming removed 4 bases from V and 14 bases from J, with 11 bases in between. CDR3 length equals 10 residues. Germline assignment: CDR1 LNHDA and CDR2 SQIVND (reference sequence). CDR3 sequence reads: CASSTEVPFF. The CDR3, as DNA: TGTGCCAGTAGTACTGAGGTACCCTTCTTT.

The V call is TRBV4-1, the J call TRBJ2-3; TRBD1 aligns across 10 bases. J was trimmed by 3 bases and V by 5 bases; bases with no gene match: 2. This CDR3 region has 14 residues. In germline, CDR1 is MGHRA, CDR2 YSYEKL. In DNA form, the CDR3 reads TGCGCCAGCAGCGTGGACAGGGGGACAGATACGCAGTATTTT. This sequence encodes CASSVDRGTDTQYF.

DNA of the CDR3: TGTGCCAGCTGCGGGACGAGCACCGGGGAGCTGTTTTTT. Protein: CASCGTSTGELFF. The V call is TRBV2, the J call TRBJ2-2; weak D call: TRBD2 (6 bases). Germline V CDR1 and CDR2: SNHLY, FYNNEI. The length of the CDR3 is 13 residues. The V gene lost 8 bases and the J gene lost 4 bases, with 11 bases spanning the gap.

The chain combines TRBV7-3 with TRBJ2-3; a weak D match, TRBD2 (6 bases). CDR1 SGHTA and CDR2 FQGTGA come from the germline V gene. V dropped 1 base and J dropped 4 bases, with 6 bases sitting between them. The CDR3 length is 13 residues. CDR3 nucleotide sequence: TGTGCCAGCAGCTTAAGGAGGGCAGATACGCAGTATTTT. It is translated as CASSLRRADTQYF. Full variable domain (outside the CDR3, taken from reference TRBV7-3 and TRBJ2-3): GAGVSQTPSNKVTEKGKYVELRCDPISGHTALYWYRQSLGQGPEFLIYFQGTGAADDSGLPNDRFFAVRPEGSVSTLKIQRTERGDSAVYLCASSLRRADTQYFGPGTRLTVL.

The chain is built from TRBV5-1 and TRBJ2-5, with D uncertain. Between the trimmed V and J ends, which lost 0 bases and 4 bases, there was a span of 4 bases. CDR3 size: 12 residues. From germline, CDR1 is SGHRS and CDR2 YFSETQ. The CDR3 region is CASSLVLETQYF. The CDR3 DNA sequence: TGCGCCAGCAGCTTGGTTTTAGAGACCCAGTACTTC.

This rearrangement joins TRBV4-3 to TRBJ2-1; 8 bases fit TRBD2. The CDR3 runs to 16 residues. V shed 5 bases, J shed 7 bases, and the junction held 13 bases outside the gene matches. The germline gives CDR1 LGHNA, CDR2 YSLEER. The CDR3 DNA reads as TGCGCCAGCAGCTCCCATGACGGGAGGGCCGGGAATGAGCAGTTCTTC. Translation: CASSSHDGRAGNEQFF.

This chain joins TRBV7-8 and TRBJ1-4; D gene uncertain. The CDR3 is made up of 16 amino acids. Trimming removed 0 bases at V and 6 bases at J, with 14 bases between. Per germline, CDR1 SGHVS and CDR2 FQNEAQ. Here the CDR3 DNA reads TGTGCCAGCAGCTTAGCTAACCTGAGGACGGATGAAAAACTGTTTTTT. Its translation: CASSLANLRTDEKLFF.